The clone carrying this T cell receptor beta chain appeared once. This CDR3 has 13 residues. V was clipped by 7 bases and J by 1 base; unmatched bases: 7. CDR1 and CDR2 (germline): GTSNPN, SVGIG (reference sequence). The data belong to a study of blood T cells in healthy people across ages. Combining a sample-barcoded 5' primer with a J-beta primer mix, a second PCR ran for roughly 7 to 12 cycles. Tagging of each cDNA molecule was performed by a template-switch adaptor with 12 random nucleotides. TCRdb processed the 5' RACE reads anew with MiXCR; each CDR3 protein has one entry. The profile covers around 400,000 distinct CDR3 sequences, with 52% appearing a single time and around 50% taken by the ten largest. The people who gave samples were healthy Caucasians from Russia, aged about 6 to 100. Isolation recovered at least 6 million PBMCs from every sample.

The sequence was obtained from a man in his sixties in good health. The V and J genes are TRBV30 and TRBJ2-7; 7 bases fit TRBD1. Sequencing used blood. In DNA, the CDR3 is TGTGCCTCGATGGACAGGAGGTCCTACGAGCAGTACTTC. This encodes CASMDRRSYEQYF.